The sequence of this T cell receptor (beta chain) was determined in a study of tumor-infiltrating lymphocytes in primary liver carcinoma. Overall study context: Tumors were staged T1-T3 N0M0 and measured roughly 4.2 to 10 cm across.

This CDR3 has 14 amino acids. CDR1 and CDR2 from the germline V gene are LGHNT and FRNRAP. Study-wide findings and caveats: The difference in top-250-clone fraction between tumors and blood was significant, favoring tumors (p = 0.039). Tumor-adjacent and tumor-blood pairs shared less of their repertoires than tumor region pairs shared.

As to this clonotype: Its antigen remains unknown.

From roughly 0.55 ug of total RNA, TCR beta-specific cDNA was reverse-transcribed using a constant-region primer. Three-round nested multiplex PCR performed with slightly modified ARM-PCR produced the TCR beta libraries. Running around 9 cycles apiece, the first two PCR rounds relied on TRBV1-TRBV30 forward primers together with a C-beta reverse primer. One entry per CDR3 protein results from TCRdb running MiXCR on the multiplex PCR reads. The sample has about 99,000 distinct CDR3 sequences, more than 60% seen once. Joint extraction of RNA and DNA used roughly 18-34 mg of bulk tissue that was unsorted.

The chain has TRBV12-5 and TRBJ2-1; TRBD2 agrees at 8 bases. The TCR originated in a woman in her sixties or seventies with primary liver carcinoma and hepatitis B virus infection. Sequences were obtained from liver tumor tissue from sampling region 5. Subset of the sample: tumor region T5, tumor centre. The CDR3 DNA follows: TGTGGTAGAGGTACAAAGCGGGGGAAGGATGAGCAGTTCTTC. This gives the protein CGRGTKRGKDEQFF.